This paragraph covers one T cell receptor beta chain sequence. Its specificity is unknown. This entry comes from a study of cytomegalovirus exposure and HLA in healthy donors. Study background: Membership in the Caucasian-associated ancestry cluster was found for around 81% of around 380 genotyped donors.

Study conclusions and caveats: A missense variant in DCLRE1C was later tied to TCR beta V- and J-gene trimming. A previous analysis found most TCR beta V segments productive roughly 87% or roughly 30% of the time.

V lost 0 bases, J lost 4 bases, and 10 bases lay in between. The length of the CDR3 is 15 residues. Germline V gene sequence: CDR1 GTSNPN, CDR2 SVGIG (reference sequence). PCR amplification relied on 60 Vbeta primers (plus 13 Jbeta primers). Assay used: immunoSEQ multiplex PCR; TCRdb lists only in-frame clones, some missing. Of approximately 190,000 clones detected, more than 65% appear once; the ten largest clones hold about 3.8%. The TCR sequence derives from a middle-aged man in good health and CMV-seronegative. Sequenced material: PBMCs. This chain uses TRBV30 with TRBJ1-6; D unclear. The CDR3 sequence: CAWSVDSGYNSPLHF. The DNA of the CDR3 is TGTGCCTGGAGTGTAGACTCCGGGTATAATTCACCCCTCCACTTT.